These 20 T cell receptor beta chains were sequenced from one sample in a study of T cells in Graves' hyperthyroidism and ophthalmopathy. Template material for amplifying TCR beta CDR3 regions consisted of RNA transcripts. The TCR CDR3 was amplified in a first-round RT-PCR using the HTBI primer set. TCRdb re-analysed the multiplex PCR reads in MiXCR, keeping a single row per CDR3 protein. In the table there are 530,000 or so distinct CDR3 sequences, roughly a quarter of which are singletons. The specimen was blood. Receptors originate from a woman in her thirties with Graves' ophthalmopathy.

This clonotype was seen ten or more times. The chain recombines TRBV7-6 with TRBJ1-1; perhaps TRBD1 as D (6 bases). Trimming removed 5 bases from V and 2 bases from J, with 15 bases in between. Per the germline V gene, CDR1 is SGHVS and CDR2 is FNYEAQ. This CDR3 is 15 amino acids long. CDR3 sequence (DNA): TGTGCCAGCAGCCCCTTAAACAGGGCCAACACTGAAGCTTTCTTT. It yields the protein CASSPLNRANTEAFF.

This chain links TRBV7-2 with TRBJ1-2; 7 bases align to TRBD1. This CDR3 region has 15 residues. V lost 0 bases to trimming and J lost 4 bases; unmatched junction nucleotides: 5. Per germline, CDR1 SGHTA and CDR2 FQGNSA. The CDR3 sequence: CASSLATDRLYGYTF. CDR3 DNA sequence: TGTGCCAGCAGCTTAGCGACGGACAGGCTCTATGGCTACACCTTC. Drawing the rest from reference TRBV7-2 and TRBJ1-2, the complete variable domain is GAGVSQSPSNKVTEKGKDVELRCDPISGHTALYWYRQSLGQGLEFLIYFQGNSAPDKSGLPSDRFSAERTGGSVSTLTIQRTQQEDSAVYLCASSLATDRLYGYTFGSGTRLTVV.

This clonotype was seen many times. The CDR3 sequence is CASSTQTGYEQYF. The DNA of the CDR3 is TGTGCCAGCAGCACACAGACAGGGTACGAGCAGTACTTC. This sequence joins TRBV3-1 and TRBJ2-7; 7 bases fit TRBD1. CDR1 LGHDT and CDR2 YNNKEL come from the germline V gene (reference sequence). The CDR3 is made up of 13 amino acids. With V trimmed by 5 bases and J by 4 bases, 5 bases remained unmatched.

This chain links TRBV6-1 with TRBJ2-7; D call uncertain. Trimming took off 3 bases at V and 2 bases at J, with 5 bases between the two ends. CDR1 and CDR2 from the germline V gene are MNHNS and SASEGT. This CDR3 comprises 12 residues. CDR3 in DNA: TGTGCCAGCAGTGACGAGCCCTACGAGCAGTACTTC. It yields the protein CASSDEPYEQYF.

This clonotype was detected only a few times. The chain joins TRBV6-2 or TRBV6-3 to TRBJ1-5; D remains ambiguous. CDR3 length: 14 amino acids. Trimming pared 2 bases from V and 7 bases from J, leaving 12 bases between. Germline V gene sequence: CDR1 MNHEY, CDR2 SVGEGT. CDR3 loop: CASSYDGGRQPQHF. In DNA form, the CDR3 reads TGTGCCAGCAGTTACGATGGCGGAAGACAGCCCCAGCATTTT.

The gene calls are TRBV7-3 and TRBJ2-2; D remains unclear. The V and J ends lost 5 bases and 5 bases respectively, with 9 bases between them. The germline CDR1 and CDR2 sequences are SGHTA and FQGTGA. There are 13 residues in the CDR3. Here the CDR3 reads CASSQPSTGELFF. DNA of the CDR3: TGTGCCAGCAGCCAACCATCGACCGGGGAGCTGTTTTTT.

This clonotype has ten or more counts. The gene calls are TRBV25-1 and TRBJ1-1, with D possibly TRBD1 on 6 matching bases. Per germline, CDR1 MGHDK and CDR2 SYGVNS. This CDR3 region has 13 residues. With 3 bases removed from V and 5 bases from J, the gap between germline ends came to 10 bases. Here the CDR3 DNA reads TGTGCCAGCAGTGACACTGGGACAACTGAAGCTTTCTTT. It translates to CASSDTGTTEAFF.

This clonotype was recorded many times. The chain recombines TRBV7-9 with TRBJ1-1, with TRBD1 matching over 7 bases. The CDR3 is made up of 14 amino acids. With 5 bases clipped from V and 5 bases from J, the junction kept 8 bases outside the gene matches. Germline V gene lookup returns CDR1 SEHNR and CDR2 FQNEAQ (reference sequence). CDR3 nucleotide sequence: TGTGCCAGCAGCGCCAACAGGGGTCAAACTGAAGCTTTCTTT. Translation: CASSANRGQTEAFF. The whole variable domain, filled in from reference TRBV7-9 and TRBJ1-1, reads DTGVSQNPRHKITKRGQNVTFRCDPISEHNRLYWYRQTLGQGPEFLTYFQNEAQLEKSRLLSDRFSAERPKGSFSTLEIQRTEQGDSAMYLCASSANRGQTEAFFGQGTRLTVV.

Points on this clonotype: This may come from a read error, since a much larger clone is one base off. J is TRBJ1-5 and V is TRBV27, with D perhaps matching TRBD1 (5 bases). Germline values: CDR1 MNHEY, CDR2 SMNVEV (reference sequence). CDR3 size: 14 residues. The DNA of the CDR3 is TGTGCCAACAGTTTATCAGGGTGGGGTCAGCCCCAGCATTTT. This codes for CANSLSGWGQPQHF.

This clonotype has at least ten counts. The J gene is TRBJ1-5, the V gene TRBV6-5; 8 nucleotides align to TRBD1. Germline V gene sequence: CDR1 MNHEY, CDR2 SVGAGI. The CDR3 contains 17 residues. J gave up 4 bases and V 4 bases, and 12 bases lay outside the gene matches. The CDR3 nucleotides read TGTGCCAGCAGTTCTATTTCTAGGACAGGGTTAAATCAGCCCCAGCATTTT. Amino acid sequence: CASSSISRTGLNQPQHF.

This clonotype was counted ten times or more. The CDR3 is CSALPMPLNTGELFF. The CDR3 DNA reads as TGCAGTGCCCTCCCAATGCCCCTGAACACCGGGGAGCTGTTTTTT. The chain recombines TRBV20-1 with TRBJ2-2; D is undetermined. The CDR3 runs to 15 residues. Per the germline V gene, CDR1 is DFQATT and CDR2 is SNEGSKA (reference sequence). V lost 6 bases and J 1 base, leaving 15 bases between the germline ends.

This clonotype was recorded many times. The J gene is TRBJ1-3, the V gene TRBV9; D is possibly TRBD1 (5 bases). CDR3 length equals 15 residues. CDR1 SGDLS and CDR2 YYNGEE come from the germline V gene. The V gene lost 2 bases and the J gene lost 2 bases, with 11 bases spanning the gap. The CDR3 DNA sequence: TGTGCCAGCAGCGTGGGTCAGGGCACTGGAAACACCATATATTTT. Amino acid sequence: CASSVGQGTGNTIYF.

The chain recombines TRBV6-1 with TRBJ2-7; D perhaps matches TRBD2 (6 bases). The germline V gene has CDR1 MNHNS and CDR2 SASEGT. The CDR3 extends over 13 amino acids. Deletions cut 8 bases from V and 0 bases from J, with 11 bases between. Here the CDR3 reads CASRGGASYEQYF. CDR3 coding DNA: TGTGCCAGCCGAGGAGGGGCCTCCTACGAGCAGTACTTC.

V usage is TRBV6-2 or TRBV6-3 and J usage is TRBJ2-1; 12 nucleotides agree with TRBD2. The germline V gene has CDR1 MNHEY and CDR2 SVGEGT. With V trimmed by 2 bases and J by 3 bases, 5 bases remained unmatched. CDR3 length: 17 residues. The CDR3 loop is CASSYPSGGARYNEQFF. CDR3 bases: TGTGCCAGCAGTTACCCTAGCGGGGGGGCCCGCTACAATGAGCAGTTCTTC.

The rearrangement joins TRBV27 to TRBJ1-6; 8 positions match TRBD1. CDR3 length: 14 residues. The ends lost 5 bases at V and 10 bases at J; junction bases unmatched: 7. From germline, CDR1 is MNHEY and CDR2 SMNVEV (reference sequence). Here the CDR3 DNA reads TGTGCCAGCAGTCAACGAGACAGGGGATCACCCCTCCACTTT. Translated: CASSQRDRGSPLHF.

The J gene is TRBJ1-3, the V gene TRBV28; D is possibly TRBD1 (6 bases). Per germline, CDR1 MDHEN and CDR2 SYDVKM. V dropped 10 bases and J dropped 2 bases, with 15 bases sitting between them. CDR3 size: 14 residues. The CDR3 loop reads CATRTDQPGNTIYF. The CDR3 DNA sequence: TGTGCCACCAGGACAGACCAACCTGGAAACACCATATATTTT.

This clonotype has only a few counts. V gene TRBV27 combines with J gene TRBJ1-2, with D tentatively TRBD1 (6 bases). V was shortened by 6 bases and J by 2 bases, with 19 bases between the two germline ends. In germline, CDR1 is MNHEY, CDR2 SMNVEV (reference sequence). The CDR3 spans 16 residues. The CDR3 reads CASSLISGGANYGYTF. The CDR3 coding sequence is TGTGCCAGCAGCTTAATCTCTGGGGGCGCAAACTATGGCTACACCTTC.

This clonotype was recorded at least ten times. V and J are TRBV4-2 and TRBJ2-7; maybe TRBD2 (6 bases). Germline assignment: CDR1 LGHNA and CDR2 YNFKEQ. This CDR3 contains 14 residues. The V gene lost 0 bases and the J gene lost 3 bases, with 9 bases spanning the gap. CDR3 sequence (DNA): TGTGCCAGCAGCCAAGAGCTAGCGAGCTACGAGCAGTACTTC. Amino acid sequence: CASSQELASYEQYF.

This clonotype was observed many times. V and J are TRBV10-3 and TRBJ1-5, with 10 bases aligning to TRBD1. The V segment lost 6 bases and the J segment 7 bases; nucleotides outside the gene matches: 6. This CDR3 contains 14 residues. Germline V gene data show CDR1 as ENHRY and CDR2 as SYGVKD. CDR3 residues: CAIRRQGAEQPQHF. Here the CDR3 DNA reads TGTGCCATCAGGCGACAGGGGGCTGAACAGCCCCAGCATTTT.

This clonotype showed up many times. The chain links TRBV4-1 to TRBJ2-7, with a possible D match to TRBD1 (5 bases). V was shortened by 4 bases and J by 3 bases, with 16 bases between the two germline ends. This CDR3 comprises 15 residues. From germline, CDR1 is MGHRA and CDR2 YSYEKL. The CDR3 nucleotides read TGCGCCAGCAGCCTGCTTCCGACAGACGACTACGAGCAGTACTTC. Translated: CASSLLPTDDYEQYF.